The present T cell receptor (beta chain) was sequenced within a study of beta chain features in type 1 diabetes. Whole-study results and caveats: Type 1 diabetes patients had moderately but significantly shorter TCRB CDR3s in all four CD4+ subsets. Patients with type 1 diabetes carried fewer insertions and had more deletions at their VDJ junctions.

With regard to this clone: Its antigen remains unidentified.

What was sequenced were expressed TCRB transcripts, since all of the isolated RNA had been reverse transcribed. Assay: immunoSEQ multiplex PCR; the TCRdb copy retains only in-frame clones and omits some. The table lists more than 300,000 clones, roughly a tenth of them singletons, with around 0.66% in the top ten. Once sorted, every population was more than 95% pure. The sequence was collected from a man younger than 45 with type 1 diabetes. The specimen sequenced was central memory CD4+ T cells from blood.

The CDR3 reads CSGFRTVEQYF. CDR3 DNA sequence: TGCAGCGGGTTCCGGACAGTCGAGCAGTACTTC. The V call is TRBV20-1, the J call TRBJ2-7, with D possibly matching TRBD1 (6 bases). Per germline, CDR1 DFQATT and CDR2 SNEGSKA (reference sequence). This CDR3 comprises 11 residues.